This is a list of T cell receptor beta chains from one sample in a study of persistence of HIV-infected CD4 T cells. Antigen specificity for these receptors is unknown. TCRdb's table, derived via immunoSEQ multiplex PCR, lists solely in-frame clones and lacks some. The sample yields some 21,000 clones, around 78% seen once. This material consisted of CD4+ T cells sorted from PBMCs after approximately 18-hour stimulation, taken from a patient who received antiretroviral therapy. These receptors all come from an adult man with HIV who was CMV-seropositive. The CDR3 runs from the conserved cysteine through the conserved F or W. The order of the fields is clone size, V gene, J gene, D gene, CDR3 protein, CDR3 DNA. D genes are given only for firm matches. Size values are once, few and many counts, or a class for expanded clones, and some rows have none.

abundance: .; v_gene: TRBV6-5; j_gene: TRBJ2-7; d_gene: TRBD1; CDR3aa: CASSRTRDSYEQYF; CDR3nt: TGTGCCAGCAGCCGGACCCGGGACAGCTACGAGCAGTACTTC
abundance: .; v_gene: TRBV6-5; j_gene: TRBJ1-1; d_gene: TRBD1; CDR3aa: CASRPPGTVLIEAFF; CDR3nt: TGTGCCAGCAGGCCACCCGGGACAGTCCTTATTGAAGCTTTCTTT
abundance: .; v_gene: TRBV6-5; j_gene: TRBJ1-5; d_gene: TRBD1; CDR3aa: CASRGQFNQPQHF; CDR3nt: TGTGCCAGCAGGGGACAGTTCAATCAGCCCCAGCATTTT
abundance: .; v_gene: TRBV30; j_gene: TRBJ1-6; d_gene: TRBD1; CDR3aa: CASKRAGGDNSPLHF; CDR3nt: TGTGCCTCTAAAAGGGCAGGGGGCGATAATTCACCCCTCCACTTT
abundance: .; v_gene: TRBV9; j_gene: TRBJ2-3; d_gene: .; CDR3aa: CASSAPGNTQYF; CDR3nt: TGTGCCAGCAGCGCGCCAGGGAATACGCAGTATTTT
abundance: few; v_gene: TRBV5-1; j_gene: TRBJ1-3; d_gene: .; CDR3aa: CASSLTGGSGNTIYF; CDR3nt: TGCGCCAGCAGCTTAACGGGGGGCTCTGGAAACACCATATATTTT
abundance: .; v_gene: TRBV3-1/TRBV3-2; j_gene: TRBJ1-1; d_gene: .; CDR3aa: CASSQDIGTEAFF; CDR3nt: TGTGCCAGCAGCCAAGATATAGGGACTGAAGCTTTCTTT
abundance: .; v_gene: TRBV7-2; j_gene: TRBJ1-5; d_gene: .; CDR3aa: CASSFQGNSNQPQHF; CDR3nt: TGTGCCAGCAGCTTTCAGGGGAATAGCAATCAGCCCCAGCATTTT
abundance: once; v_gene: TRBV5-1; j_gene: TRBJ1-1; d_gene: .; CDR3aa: CASSHGTAVTEAFF; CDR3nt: TGCGCCAGCAGCCATGGGACGGCGGTGACTGAAGCTTTCTTT
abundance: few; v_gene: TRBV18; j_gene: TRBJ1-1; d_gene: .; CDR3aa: CASSPPADTEAFF; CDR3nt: TGTGCCAGCTCACCCCCTGCGGACACTGAAGCTTTCTTT
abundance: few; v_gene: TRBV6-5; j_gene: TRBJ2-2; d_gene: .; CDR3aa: CASSPDGATGELFF; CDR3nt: TGTGCCAGCAGCCCGGACGGGGCCACCGGGGAGCTGTTTTTT
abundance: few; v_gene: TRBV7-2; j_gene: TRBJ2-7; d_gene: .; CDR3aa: CASSLVRGASYEQYF; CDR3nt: TGTGCCAGCAGCTTAGTCCGGGGCGCCTCCTACGAGCAGTACTTC
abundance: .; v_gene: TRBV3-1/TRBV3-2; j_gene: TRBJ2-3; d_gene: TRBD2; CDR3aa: CASSRGLAVGGDTQYF; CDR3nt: TGTGCCAGCAGCCGGGGACTAGCGGTTGGAGGAGATACGCAGTATTTT
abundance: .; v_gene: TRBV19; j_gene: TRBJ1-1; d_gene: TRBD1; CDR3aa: CASSPQDRPSEAFF; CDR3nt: TGTGCCAGTAGTCCCCAGGACAGGCCCAGTGAAGCTTTCTTT
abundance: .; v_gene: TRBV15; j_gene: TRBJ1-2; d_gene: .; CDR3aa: CATSSPPGGGYGYTF; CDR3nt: TGTGCCACCAGCTCCCCTCCCGGAGGGGGGTATGGCTACACCTTC
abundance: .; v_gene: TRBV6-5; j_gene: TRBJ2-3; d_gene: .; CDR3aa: CASSNGAVDTDTQYF; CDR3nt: TGTGCCAGCAGCAACGGGGCGGTAGACACAGATACGCAGTATTTT
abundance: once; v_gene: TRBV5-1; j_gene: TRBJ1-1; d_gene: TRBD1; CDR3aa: CASSRRQGHTEAFF; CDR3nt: TGCGCCAGCAGCCGCCGACAGGGGCACACTGAAGCTTTCTTT
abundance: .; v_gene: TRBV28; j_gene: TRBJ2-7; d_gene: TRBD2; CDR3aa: CASSLGTSGRNEQYF; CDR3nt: TGTGCCAGCAGTTTAGGGACTAGCGGGCGGAACGAGCAGTACTTC
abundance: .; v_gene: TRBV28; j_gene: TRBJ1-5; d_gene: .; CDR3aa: CASSPPFMAVDQPQHF; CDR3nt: TGTGCCAGCAGCCCGCCTTTTATGGCAGTGGATCAGCCCCAGCATTTT
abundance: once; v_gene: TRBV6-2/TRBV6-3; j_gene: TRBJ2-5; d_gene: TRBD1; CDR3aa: CASSHGQGRETQYF; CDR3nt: TGTGCCAGCAGTCACGGACAGGGAAGAGAGACCCAGTACTTC
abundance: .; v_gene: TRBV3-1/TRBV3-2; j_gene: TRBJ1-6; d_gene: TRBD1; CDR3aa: CASSPRTGTGHSPLHF; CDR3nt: TGTGCCAGCAGCCCACGTACCGGGACAGGGCATTCACCCCTCCACTTT
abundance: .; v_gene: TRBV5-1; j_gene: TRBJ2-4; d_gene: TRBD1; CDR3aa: CASSSLGQGSNIQYF; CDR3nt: TGCGCCAGCAGCTCCCTCGGACAGGGGAGCAACATTCAGTACTTC
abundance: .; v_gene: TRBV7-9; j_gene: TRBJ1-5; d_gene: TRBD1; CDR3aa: CASSSGTGGGQPQHF; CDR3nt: TGTGCCAGCAGCTCCGGGACAGGGGGCGGGCAGCCCCAGCATTTT
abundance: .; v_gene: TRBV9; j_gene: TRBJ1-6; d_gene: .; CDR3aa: CASSVDAGRSISPLHF; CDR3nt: TGTGCCAGCAGCGTAGATGCAGGGAGGTCGATATCACCCCTCCACTTT
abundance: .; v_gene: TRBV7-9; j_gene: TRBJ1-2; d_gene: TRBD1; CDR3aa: CASSRQGGNYGYTF; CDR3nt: TGTGCCAGCAGCCGACAGGGAGGTAACTATGGCTACACCTTC
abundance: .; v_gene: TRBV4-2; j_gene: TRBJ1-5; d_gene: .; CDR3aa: CASSQEPDQPQHF; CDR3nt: TGTGCCAGCAGCCAAGAGCCGGATCAGCCCCAGCATTTT